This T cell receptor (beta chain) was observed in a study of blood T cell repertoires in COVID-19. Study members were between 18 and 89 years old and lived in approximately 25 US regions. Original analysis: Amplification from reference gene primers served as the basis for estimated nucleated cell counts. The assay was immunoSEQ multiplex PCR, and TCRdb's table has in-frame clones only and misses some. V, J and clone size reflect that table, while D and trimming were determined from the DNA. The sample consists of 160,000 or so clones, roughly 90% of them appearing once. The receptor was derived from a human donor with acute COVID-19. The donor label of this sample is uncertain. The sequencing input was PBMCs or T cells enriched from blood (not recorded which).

The CDR3 protein is CASSQDGTGGRTDTQYF. In DNA, the CDR3 is TGCGCCAGCAGCCAAGATGGGACAGGGGGGCGCACAGATACGCAGTATTTT. V usage is TRBV4-3 and J usage is TRBJ2-3, with TRBD1 identical over 11 bases. This CDR3 has 17 amino acids. After removal of 0 bases from V and 1 base from J, the junction contained 3 bases not matched to a gene. Germline-derived CDR1 and CDR2 are LGHNA and YSLEER.